These 2 T cell receptor beta chains share one sample of origin, sequenced in a study of CD4 T cells in relation to SARS-CoV-2 and coronaviruses. Before the COVID-19 pandemic, during about 2010-2019, CD4+ T cells were taken from unexposed donors. CD4+ T cells were isolated from the cells after roughly 11 days of culture. These receptors lack a known antigen. Measured with immunoSEQ multiplex PCR; TCRdb has only the in-frame clones, and not every one. The data hold 15,000 to 20,000 clones, with about 74% observed a single time. Material: CD4+ T cells from PBMCs, cultured in vitro. The receptors were gathered from a human donor in good health.

This clone was recorded once. The chain employs TRBV18 and TRBJ2-1; possibly TRBD2 for D (7 bases). The CDR3 spans 18 residues. The germline V and J ends were trimmed by 3 bases and 10 bases, with 28 bases remaining between them. In germline, CDR1 is KGHSH, CDR2 LQKENI. The CDR3 loop is CASSPQTLSLGGAWEQFF. The CDR3 DNA reads as TGTGCCAGCTCACCCCAGACCCTTAGTCTGGGGGGGGCGTGGGAGCAGTTCTTC.

V and J are TRBV5-5 and TRBJ2-1; no clear D. The CDR3 consists of 16 residues. V gave up 4 bases and J gave up 0 bases, with 14 bases separating them. Per the germline V gene, CDR1 is SGHKS and CDR2 is YYEKEE (reference sequence). The CDR3 nucleotides read TGTGCCAGCAGCCAACAGTGGATGCTCTCCTACAATGAGCAGTTCTTC. Translation: CASSQQWMLSYNEQFF. Full variable domain (rest looked up from reference TRBV5-5 and TRBJ2-1): DAGVTQSPTHLIKTRGQQVTLRCSPISGHKSVSWYQQVLGQGPQFIFQYYEKEERGRGNFPDRFSARQFPNYSSELNVNALLLGDSALYLCASSQQWMLSYNEQFFGPGTRLTVL.